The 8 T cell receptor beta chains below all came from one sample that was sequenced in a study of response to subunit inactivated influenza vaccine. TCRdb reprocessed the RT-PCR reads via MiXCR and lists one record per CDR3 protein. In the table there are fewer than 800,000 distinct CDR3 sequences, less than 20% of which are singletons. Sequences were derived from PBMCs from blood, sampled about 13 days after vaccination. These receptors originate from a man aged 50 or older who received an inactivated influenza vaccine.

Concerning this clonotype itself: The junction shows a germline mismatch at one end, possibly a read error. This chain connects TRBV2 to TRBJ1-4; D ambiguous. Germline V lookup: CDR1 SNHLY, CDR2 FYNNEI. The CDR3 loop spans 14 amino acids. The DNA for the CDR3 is TGTGCCAGCAGTGAATTGGCAACTAATGTAAAACTGTTTTTT. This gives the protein CASSELATNVKLFF.

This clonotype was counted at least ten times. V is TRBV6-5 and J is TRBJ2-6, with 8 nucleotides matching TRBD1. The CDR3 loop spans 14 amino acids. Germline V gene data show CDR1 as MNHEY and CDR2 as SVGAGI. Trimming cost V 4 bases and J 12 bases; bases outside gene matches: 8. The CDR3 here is CASSSGTGPFVLTF. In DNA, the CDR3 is TGTGCCAGCAGTTCCGGGACAGGTCCCTTCGTCCTGACTTTC.

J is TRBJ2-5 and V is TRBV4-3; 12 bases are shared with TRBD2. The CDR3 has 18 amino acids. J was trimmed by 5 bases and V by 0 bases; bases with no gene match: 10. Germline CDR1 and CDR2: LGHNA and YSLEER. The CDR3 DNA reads TGCGCCAGCAGCCAAGATCCGGCTAGCGGGAGGGCCTCGGAGACCCAGTACTTC. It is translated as CASSQDPASGRASETQYF.

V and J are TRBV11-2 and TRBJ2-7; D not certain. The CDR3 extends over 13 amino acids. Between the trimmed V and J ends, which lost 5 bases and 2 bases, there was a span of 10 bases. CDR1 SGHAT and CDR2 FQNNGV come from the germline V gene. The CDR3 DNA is TGTGCCAGCAGCAGGCGAGCGACCTACGAGCAGTACTTC. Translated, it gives CASSRRATYEQYF.

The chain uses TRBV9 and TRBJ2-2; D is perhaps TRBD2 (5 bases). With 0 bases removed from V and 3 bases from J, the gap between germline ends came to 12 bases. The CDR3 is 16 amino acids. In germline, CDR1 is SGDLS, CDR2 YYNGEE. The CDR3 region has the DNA TGTGCCAGCAGCGTAGCTGACGCCGGGGACACCGGGGAGCTGTTTTTT. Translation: CASSVADAGDTGELFF.

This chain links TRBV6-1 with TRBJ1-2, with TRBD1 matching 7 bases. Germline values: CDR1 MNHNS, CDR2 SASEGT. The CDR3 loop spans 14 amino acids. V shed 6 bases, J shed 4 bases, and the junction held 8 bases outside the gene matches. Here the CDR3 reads CASRPPDRTYGYTF. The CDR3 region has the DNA TGTGCCAGCAGACCCCCGGACAGGACCTATGGCTACACCTTC.

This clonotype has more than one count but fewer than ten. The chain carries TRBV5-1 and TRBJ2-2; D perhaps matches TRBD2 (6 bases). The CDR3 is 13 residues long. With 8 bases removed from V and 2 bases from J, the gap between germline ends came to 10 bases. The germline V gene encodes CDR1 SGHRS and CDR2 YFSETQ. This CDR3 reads CASAGTNTGELFF. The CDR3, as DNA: TGCGCCAGTGCGGGGACCAACACCGGGGAGCTGTTTTTT.

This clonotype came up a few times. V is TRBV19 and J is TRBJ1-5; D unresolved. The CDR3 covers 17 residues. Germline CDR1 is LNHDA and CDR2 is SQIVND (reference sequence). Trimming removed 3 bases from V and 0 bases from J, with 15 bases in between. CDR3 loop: CASSMEHRAVSNQPQHF. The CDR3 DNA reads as TGTGCCAGTAGTATGGAGCATAGGGCAGTTAGCAATCAGCCCCAGCATTTT.